These T cell receptor beta chains were read from a single sample in a study of shared clonotypes between healthy human individuals. TCRdb keeps only in-frame clones here, not all; method: immunoSEQ multiplex PCR. The data hold about 480,000 clones, with roughly 85% observed a single time. Sequenced material: PBMCs. The source is a woman between 35 and 50 years old in good health. Some clones in this sample may be carry-over from other donors' samples. CDR3s leave out the opening cysteine and the closing phenylalanine or tryptophan.

V gene,CDR3 protein
TRBV5-1,ASSLRTSGVHYNEQF
TRBV28,ASTTGGLPANEQF
TRBV30,AWSANRNSGSYEQY
TRBV4-2,ASSPWTATNEKLF
TRBV28,ASSPLAGGYNEQF
TRBV28,ASSHRAVGDTQY
TRBV4-3,ASSQALRALKGELF
TRBV7-3,ASSKTSGHTDTQY
TRBV4-2,ASSQDRDLREKLF
TRBV30,AWSVLGQGADGHT
TRBV4-1,ASSQDEGTYGYT
TRBV4-1,ASSQPLGTARRETQY
TRBV28,ASSSGGGVSGNTIY
TRBV11-1,ASSTRQDTQY
TRBV30,AWSGVGGPYEQY
TRBV28,ASTQGGLAAYNEQF
TRBV15,ATSRGEAGVREQY
TRBV9,ASSVGGADIQY
TRBV2,ASTPLVGSPQGEQF
TRBV4-1,ASSQVGLAGTDTQY
TRBV6-1,ASSESGGELF
TRBV5-1,ASRKAGETYGYT
TRBV2,ASSSPGVYEQY
TRBV5-1,ASSLGVGRDGTQY
TRBV7-3,ASSLTGAGSNEQF
TRBV5-1,ASRVGGAATDTQY
TRBV6-1,ASRRQGLNSPLH